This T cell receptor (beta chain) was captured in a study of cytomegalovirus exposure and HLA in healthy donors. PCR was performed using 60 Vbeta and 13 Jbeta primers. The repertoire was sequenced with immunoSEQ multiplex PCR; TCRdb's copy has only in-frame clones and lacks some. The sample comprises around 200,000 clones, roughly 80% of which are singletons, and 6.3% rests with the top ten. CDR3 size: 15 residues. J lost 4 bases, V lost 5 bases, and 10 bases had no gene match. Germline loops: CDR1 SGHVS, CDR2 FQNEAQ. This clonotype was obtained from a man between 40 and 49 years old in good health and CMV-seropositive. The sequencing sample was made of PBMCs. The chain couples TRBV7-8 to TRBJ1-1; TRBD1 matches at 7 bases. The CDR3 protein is CASSPRQGEGTEAFF. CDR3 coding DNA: TGTGCCAGCAGCCCCAGACAGGGCGAGGGCACTGAAGCTTTCTTT.